Listed here are 30 T cell receptor beta chains from one sample, sequenced in a study of cytomegalovirus exposure and HLA in healthy donors. With 60 Vbeta and 13 Jbeta primers, the PCR was carried out. Sequencing was performed with immunoSEQ multiplex PCR; in TCRdb, only in-frame clones are kept and a portion is missing. This sample's clone table lists fewer than 150,000 clones. What was sequenced was PBMCs. The source is a man aged 35 to 55 in good health and CMV-seronegative.

The V call is TRBV7-9, the J call TRBJ1-2; TRBD1 matches 7 bases. Germline CDR1 is SEHNR and CDR2 is FQNEAQ (reference sequence). This CDR3 is 13 amino acids long. The CDR3 protein is CAGRDRALDGYTF. CDR3 bases: TGTGCGGGTAGAGACAGGGCCCTGGATGGCTACACCTTC.

The chain recombines TRBV4-1 with TRBJ1-5, with 8 bases identical to TRBD1. The CDR3 is 16 residues long. With 3 bases clipped from V and 2 bases from J, the junction kept 6 bases outside the gene matches. The V gene's germline CDR1 is MGHRA and CDR2 YSYEKL. CDR3 amino acids: CASSHLDRGGNQPQHF. CDR3 sequence (DNA): TGCGCCAGCAGCCACCTTGACAGGGGTGGCAATCAGCCCCAGCATTTT.

This chain uses TRBV6-4 with TRBJ2-1; D is possibly TRBD1 (5 bases). This CDR3 spans 16 amino acids. Germline V lookup: CDR1 MRHNA, CDR2 SNTAGT. Trimming took 0 bases from V and 10 from J, leaving 19 bases between them. In DNA form, the CDR3 reads TGTGCCAGCAGTGACTCGGCAGGGTGGGGCATGGGCGAGCAGTTCTTC. This sequence encodes CASSDSAGWGMGEQFF.

The chain combines TRBV15 with TRBJ2-3, with D perhaps TRBD2 (5 bases). The V gene lost 5 bases and the J gene lost 7 bases, with 13 bases spanning the gap. The germline CDR1 and CDR2 sequences are LNHNV and YYDKDF (reference sequence). The CDR3 has 13 residues. The CDR3 is CATSAPEGNTQYF. The CDR3 DNA sequence: TGTGCCACCAGCGCGCCTGAGGGCAATACGCAGTATTTT.

The genes are TRBV2 and TRBJ2-7; TRBD1 is a possible D gene (5 bases). The CDR3 has 14 residues. Germline lookup yields CDR1 SNHLY and CDR2 FYNNEI. Trimming removed 8 bases at V and 5 bases at J, with 19 bases between. CDR3 DNA sequence: TGTGCCAGCCTCCAAAGGCAGGGATCCGACGAGCAGTACTTC. This translates into CASLQRQGSDEQYF.

The chain carries TRBV4-1 and TRBJ2-1, with D possibly TRBD1 on 5 matching bases. This CDR3 has 16 residues. Trimming left V 0 bases short and J 9 bases short, with 18 bases between. Germline V lookup: CDR1 MGHRA, CDR2 YSYEKL. CDR3 DNA: TGCGCCAGCAGCCAAGAATTGGGGCTGGTAGACGGTGAGCAGTTCTTC. This gives the protein CASSQELGLVDGEQFF.

This chain uses TRBV7-2 with TRBJ2-5; TRBD2 matches 12 bases. The CDR3 has 16 residues. After removal of 7 bases from V and 1 base from J, the junction contained 7 bases not matched to a gene. Germline CDR1 and CDR2: SGHTA and FQGNSA. CDR3 in DNA: TGTGCCAGCACCTCCGGACTAGCGGGGAGCCAAGAGACCCAGTACTTC. Translating it yields CASTSGLAGSQETQYF.

The chain has TRBV7-6 and TRBJ2-3; perhaps TRBD2 as D (5 bases). The germline V gene encodes CDR1 SGHVS and CDR2 FNYEAQ. The CDR3 has 15 residues. V was trimmed by 5 bases and J by 1 base, leaving 13 bases between them. In DNA form, the CDR3 reads TGTGCCAGCAGCCAGGTGGGTAGCGGCACAGATACGCAGTATTTT. Protein product: CASSQVGSGTDTQYF.

V usage is TRBV5-4 and J usage is TRBJ2-1; 8 bases line up with TRBD1. This CDR3 has 14 residues. The germline V gene has CDR1 SGHNT and CDR2 YYREEE (reference sequence). V was pared by 4 bases and J by 8 bases, with 8 bases of the junction left unmatched. CDR3 DNA sequence: TGTGCCAGCAGCCCAATGGACAGGGCCGATGAGCAGTTCTTC. Translating it yields CASSPMDRADEQFF.

This chain connects TRBV7-3 to TRBJ2-7, with D tentatively TRBD1 (5 bases). Germline CDR1 reads SGHTA; CDR2 reads FQGTGA. The CDR3 length is 15 residues. Trimming pared 0 bases from V and 2 bases from J, leaving 11 bases between. The CDR3 nucleotides are TGTGCCAGCAGCTTAACTTCGGTGGGGCCCTACGAGCAGTACTTC. This translates into CASSLTSVGPYEQYF.

This sequence joins TRBV11-2 and TRBJ2-3; D ambiguous. CDR1 is SGHAT and CDR2 is FQNNGV in the germline V gene. This CDR3 contains 14 residues. The germline V and J ends were trimmed by 4 bases and 5 bases, with 13 bases remaining between them. The chain's CDR3 is CASSSHRTGDTQYF. DNA of the CDR3: TGTGCCAGCAGCTCGCACCGTACGGGAGATACGCAGTATTTT.

The chain carries TRBV4-3 and TRBJ2-5; D possibly corresponds to TRBD2 (7 bases). The germline CDR1 and CDR2 sequences are LGHNA and YSLEER. The V end lost 1 base, the J end lost 2 bases, and 14 bases lay between the germline ends. CDR3 length: 16 amino acids. DNA of the CDR3: TGCGCCAGCAGCCAAGGGACGGGGGGCGTACAAGAGACCCAGTACTTC. This gives the protein CASSQGTGGVQETQYF.

V gene TRBV6-5 combines with J gene TRBJ1-5; maybe TRBD1 (5 bases). Between the trimmed V and J ends, which lost 6 bases and 0 bases, there was a span of 12 bases. The CDR3 is 15 residues long. Germline V gene data show CDR1 as MNHEY and CDR2 as SVGAGI. The CDR3 bases are TGTGCCAGCAGCCGGACACTTTATAGCAATCAGCCCCAGCATTTT. Encoded protein: CASSRTLYSNQPQHF.

This chain joins TRBV6-1 and TRBJ2-7; D might be TRBD2 (5 bases). The CDR3 covers 14 residues. V was trimmed by 6 bases and J by 1 base, leaving 13 bases between them. From germline, CDR1 is MNHNS and CDR2 SASEGT. The CDR3 here is CASSPAGGSYEQYF. CDR3 nucleotide sequence: TGTGCCAGCAGCCCGGCGGGCGGATCCTACGAGCAGTACTTC.

CDR3 in DNA: TGTGCCAGCAGCCAAGCCTCCTACGAGCAGTACTTC. Its translation: CASSQASYEQYF. The genes are TRBV28 and TRBJ2-7; D uncertain. V was trimmed by 6 bases and J by 0 bases, leaving 6 bases between them. The CDR3 loop spans 12 amino acids. Germline lookup yields CDR1 MDHEN and CDR2 SYDVKM.

V usage is TRBV2 and J usage is TRBJ2-7, with D hard to call. Germline V CDR1 and CDR2: SNHLY, FYNNEI. The length of the CDR3 is 12 residues. V lost 2 bases to trimming and J lost 4 bases, with 6 bases between them. In nucleotides, the CDR3 is TGTGCCAGCAGTGAACTAAGTTACGAGCAGTACTTC. Translated: CASSELSYEQYF.

J is TRBJ2-1 and V is TRBV2, with 11 bases identical to TRBD2. Losses at the gene ends were 7 bases for V and 4 bases for J; bases not matched to a gene: 6. Germline-derived CDR1 and CDR2 are SNHLY and FYNNEI. This CDR3 has 15 residues. The CDR3 loop reads CASTPGLADYNEQFF. Written as DNA, the CDR3 is TGTGCCAGCACCCCGGGACTAGCGGATTACAATGAGCAGTTCTTC.

The chain links TRBV10-3 to TRBJ1-2, with 10 bases that match TRBD1. Unmatched junction bases numbered 3, after V lost 4 bases and J lost 1 base. CDR3 length: 15 residues. The germline gives CDR1 ENHRY, CDR2 SYGVKD. DNA of the CDR3: TGTGCCATCAGTGCCGGGACAGGGGATAACTATGGCTACACCTTC. It codes for CAISAGTGDNYGYTF.

This chain uses TRBV29-1 with TRBJ1-3; TRBD1 is a possible D gene (5 bases). V was cut by 0 bases and J by 4 bases, with 13 bases left in between. The CDR3 is made up of 15 amino acids. CDR1 is SQVTM, CDR2 ANQGSEA, per germline. In DNA form, the CDR3 reads TGCAGCGTTGAAGATAATCAGGGTGTGGGAAACACCATATATTTT. It is translated as CSVEDNQGVGNTIYF.

The chain carries TRBV6-6 and TRBJ1-1; D unclear. V was clipped by 6 bases and J by 11 bases, with 19 bases between them. This CDR3 has 13 amino acids. CDR1 is MNHNY, CDR2 SVGAGI, per germline (reference sequence). The CDR3 sequence: CASSYREGRDAFF. The CDR3 DNA sequence: TGTGCCAGCAGCTACCGTGAGGGAAGGGATGCTTTCTTT.

The V gene is TRBV27, the J gene TRBJ2-7; TRBD2 might be the D (6 bases). Between the trimmed V and J ends, which lost 8 bases and 3 bases, there was a span of 20 bases. Germline values: CDR1 MNHEY, CDR2 SMNVEV (reference sequence). The CDR3 covers 15 residues. The CDR3 region is CASLNTGDSGYEQYF. The DNA of the CDR3 is TGTGCCAGCCTAAATACCGGGGATAGCGGCTACGAGCAGTACTTC.

The J gene is TRBJ2-1, the V gene TRBV4-1; a weak D match, TRBD1 (6 bases). The germline CDR1 and CDR2 sequences are MGHRA and YSYEKL. Trimming left V 3 bases short and J 3 bases short, with 15 bases between. The CDR3 totals 16 residues. As DNA, the CDR3 is TGCGCCAGCAGCCAGGACAGAACGAGCTTCTACAATGAGCAGTTCTTC. Translated: CASSQDRTSFYNEQFF.

The chain employs TRBV7-2 and TRBJ1-2; 9 nucleotides match TRBD1. Germline CDR1 reads SGHTA; CDR2 reads FQGNSA. V gave up 6 bases and J gave up 4 bases; unmatched junction bases: 9. This CDR3 has 15 amino acids. CDR3 bases: TGTGCCAGCAGTCCGAGGCGGGGACAGGGCTATGGCTACACCTTC. Translating gives CASSPRRGQGYGYTF. The full variable domain, completed using reference TRBV7-2 and TRBJ1-2, is GAGVSQSPSNKVTEKGKDVELRCDPISGHTALYWYRQSLGQGLEFLIYFQGNSAPDKSGLPSDRFSAERTGGSVSTLTIQRTQQEDSAVYLCASSPRRGQGYGYTFGSGTRLTVV.

The chain joins TRBV9 to TRBJ1-2, with D tentatively TRBD1 (5 bases). This CDR3 is 14 amino acids long. The V gene lost 4 bases and the J gene lost 2 bases, with 12 bases spanning the gap. Germline V gene sequence: CDR1 SGDLS, CDR2 YYNGEE. The CDR3 is CASSPTGGNYGYTF. For the CDR3, the DNA is TGTGCCAGCAGCCCCACAGGAGGGAACTATGGCTACACCTTC. Variable domain in full (rest from reference TRBV9 and TRBJ1-2): DSGVTQTPKHLITATGQRVTLRCSPRSGDLSVYWYQQSLDQGLQFLIQYYNGEERAKGNILERFSAQQFPDLHSELNLSSLELGDSALYFCASSPTGGNYGYTFGSGTRLTVV.

The V gene is TRBV10-3, the J gene TRBJ2-7, with 9 bases fitting TRBD2. Germline V gene data show CDR1 as ENHRY and CDR2 as SYGVKD. CDR3 length equals 16 residues. The J segment lost 3 bases and the V segment lost 0 bases, leaving 6 bases of the junction unmatched. CDR3 sequence (DNA): TGTGCCATCAGTGAGTCTAGCGGGGGTACTTTCTACGAGCAGTACTTC. Its translation is CAISESSGGTFYEQYF.

V usage is TRBV6-1 and J usage is TRBJ1-2; D is possibly TRBD1 (5 bases). This CDR3 spans 14 amino acids. The germline gives CDR1 MNHNS, CDR2 SASEGT. Deletions cut 1 base from V and 5 bases from J, with 11 bases between. CDR3: CASSEEGVRYGYTF. As DNA, the CDR3 is TGTGCCAGCAGTGAAGAAGGGGTTCGGTATGGCTACACCTTC.

This rearrangement joins TRBV25-1 to TRBJ2-1, with 11 bases identical to TRBD2. J was trimmed by 6 bases and V by 0 bases; bases with no gene match: 1. In germline, CDR1 is MGHDK, CDR2 SYGVNS. This CDR3 region has 15 residues. The CDR3 DNA sequence: TGTGCCAGCAGTGAATATAGCGGGGGGGCCAATGAGCAGTTCTTC. The encoded protein is CASSEYSGGANEQFF.

The chain has TRBV18 and TRBJ2-1; TRBD1 might be the D (8 bases). V lost 0 bases, J lost 3 bases, and 12 bases lay in between. The CDR3 extends over 16 amino acids. In germline, CDR1 is KGHSH, CDR2 LQKENI. The CDR3 bases are TGTGCCAGCTCACCACCGAGCGGGACAGGCTACAATGAGCAGTTCTTC. Translating it yields CASSPPSGTGYNEQFF. The full variable domain, its missing parts supplied by reference TRBV18 and TRBJ2-1, is NAGVMQNPRHLVRRRGQEARLRCSPMKGHSHVYWYRQLPEEGLKFMVYLQKENIIDESGMPKERFSAEFPKEGPSILRIQQVVRGDSAAYFCASSPPSGTGYNEQFFGPGTRLTVL.

The chain links TRBV7-9 to TRBJ1-2; D unclear. The germline V and J ends were trimmed by 3 bases and 4 bases, with 9 bases remaining between them. Germline-derived CDR1 and CDR2 are SEHNR and FQNEAQ (reference sequence). This CDR3 region has 13 residues. CDR3 protein: CASSFGSVYGYTF. The CDR3 bases are TGTGCCAGCAGCTTTGGTTCAGTCTATGGCTACACCTTC. The whole variable domain, filled in from reference TRBV7-9 and TRBJ1-2, reads DTGVSQNPRHKITKRGQNVTFRCDPISEHNRLYWYRQTLGQGPEFLTYFQNEAQLEKSRLLSDRFSAERPKGSFSTLEIQRTEQGDSAMYLCASSFGSVYGYTFGSGTRLTVV.

V gene TRBV9 combines with J gene TRBJ1-1; a weak D match, TRBD1 (6 bases). Germline assignment: CDR1 SGDLS and CDR2 YYNGEE. Trimming stripped 4 bases from V and 4 bases from J, with 14 bases between. There are 14 residues in the CDR3. The CDR3: CASSRGQSPTEAFF. The CDR3 DNA reads as TGTGCCAGCAGCCGCGGACAGTCCCCCACTGAAGCTTTCTTT.